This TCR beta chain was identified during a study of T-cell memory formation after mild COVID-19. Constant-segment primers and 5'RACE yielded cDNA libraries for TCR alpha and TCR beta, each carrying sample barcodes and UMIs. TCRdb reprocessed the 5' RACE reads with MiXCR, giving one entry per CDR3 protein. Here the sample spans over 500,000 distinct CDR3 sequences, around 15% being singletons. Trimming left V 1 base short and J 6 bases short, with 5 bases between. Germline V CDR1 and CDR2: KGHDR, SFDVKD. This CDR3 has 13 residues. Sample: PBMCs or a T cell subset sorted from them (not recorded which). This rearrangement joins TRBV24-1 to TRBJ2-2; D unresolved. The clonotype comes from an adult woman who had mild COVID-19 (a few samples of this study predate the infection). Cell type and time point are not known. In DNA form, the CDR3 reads TGTGCCACCAGTGATTTAGAAGCCGGGGAGCTGTTTTTT. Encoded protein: CATSDLEAGELFF.